These 13 T cell receptor beta chains originate from one sample sequenced in a study of T cells in localized non-small cell lung cancer. Clones were sequenced by immunoSEQ multiplex PCR, and TCRdb holds only the in-frame ones, with some missing. The table includes approximately 4,000 clones, around 30% detected once. The material sequenced was lung tumor tissue, taken before any cancer treatment. Receptors were obtained from a man aged 40 to 70 with stage II lung adenocarcinoma.

This clone has a count of ten or more. This rearrangement joins TRBV11-3 to TRBJ2-5; weak D call: TRBD1 (6 bases). This CDR3 is 14 amino acids long. Deletions cut 5 bases from V and 5 bases from J, with 15 bases between. Germline CDR1 SGHNT, CDR2 YENEEA. DNA for the CDR3: TGTGCCAGCAGCCTCTACAGGGTCGGTGAGACCCAGTACTTC. This translates into CASSLYRVGETQYF. The full variable domain, its missing parts supplied by reference TRBV11-3 and TRBJ2-5, is EAGVVQSPRYKIIEKKQPVAFWCNPISGHNTLYWYLQNLGQGPELLIRYENEEAVDDSQLPKDRFSAERLKGVDSTLKIQPAELGDSAVYLCASSLYRVGETQYFGPGTRLLVL.

The rearrangement uses TRBV28 and TRBJ1-1, with 7 nucleotides matching TRBD1. The germline CDR1 and CDR2 sequences are MDHEN and SYDVKM. The CDR3 runs 13 residues. V was pared by 2 bases and J by 8 bases, with 5 bases of the junction left unmatched. CDR3 sequence (DNA): TGTGCCAGCAGTTTACTCCTGACAGGGGAAGCTTTCTTT. Amino acid sequence: CASSLLLTGEAFF.

Remarks on this clone: A junction end diverges from the germline sequence, so it may reflect a read error. This rearrangement joins TRBV6-8 to TRBJ1-1; D remains unclear. This CDR3 spans 13 amino acids. Germline V gives CDR1 MNHGY, CDR2 SAAAGT. The CDR3 spells CAISLQLNTEAFF. The CDR3 DNA follows: TGTGCCATCAGTTTACAGTTGAACACTGAAGCTTTCTTT.

This chain connects TRBV11-3 to TRBJ1-5, with 8 bases identical to TRBD1. V lost 3 bases and J lost 6; bases outside the gene matches: 7. The germline V gene encodes CDR1 SGHNT and CDR2 YENEEA. CDR3 size: 15 residues. CDR3 amino acids: CASSLSQGAFQPQHF. The CDR3 nucleotides read TGTGCCAGCAGCTTGTCCCAGGGGGCTTTTCAGCCCCAGCATTTT.

The V call is TRBV12-5, the J call TRBJ1-5, with a tentative D call TRBD1 (5 bases). This CDR3 has 12 amino acids. Germline V gives CDR1 LGHNT, CDR2 FRNRAP. The CDR3 spells CASTLGGQPQHF. CDR3 DNA: TGTGCCAGCACCCTTGGGGGTCAGCCCCAGCATTTT. The complete variable domain, with remaining parts taken from reference TRBV12-5 and TRBJ1-5, reads DARVTQTPRHKVTEMGQEVTMRCQPILGHNTVFWYRQTMMQGLELLAYFRNRAPLDDSGMPKDRFSAEMPDATLATLKIQPSEPRDSAVYFCASTLGGQPQHFGDGTRLSIL.

This clone was observed a handful of times. This chain links TRBV6-8 with TRBJ2-4; possibly TRBD1 or TRBD2 for D (5 bases each). Germline V gene data show CDR1 as MNHGY and CDR2 as SAAAGT. The CDR3 extends over 13 amino acids. The V and J ends lost 7 bases and 5 bases respectively, with 12 bases between them. The CDR3 nucleotides read TGTGCCAGCACCTGGGACGGGGAAAACATTCAGTACTTC. Translation: CASTWDGENIQYF.

The table lists this clone with a few counts. This rearrangement joins TRBV28 to TRBJ2-3; D is possibly TRBD1 (6 bases). Germline values: CDR1 MDHEN, CDR2 SYDVKM. V lost 4 bases and J 5 bases, leaving 25 bases between the germline ends. The CDR3 covers 18 residues. The CDR3 region has the DNA TGTGCCAGCAGTTCGATACGATTACAGGGTCGGGCCGAAGATACGCAGTATTTT. This gives the protein CASSSIRLQGRAEDTQYF.

The J gene is TRBJ2-3, the V gene TRBV6-9, with a tentative D call TRBD1 (6 bases). Trimming removed 6 bases at V and 6 bases at J, with 13 bases between. Germline V gene sequence: CDR1 MNHGY, CDR2 SVAAGI. The length of the CDR3 is 13 residues. CDR3 residues: CASSGQFGDTQYF. In nucleotides, the CDR3 is TGTGCCAGCAGCGGACAGTTTGGGGATACGCAGTATTTT.

The count of this clone is one. The chain carries TRBV19 and TRBJ2-4; D remains unclear. Trimming pared 7 bases from V and 1 base from J, leaving 2 bases between. Germline V lookup: CDR1 LNHDA, CDR2 SQIVND (reference sequence). This CDR3 is built from 11 residues. The CDR3 DNA is TGTGCCAGTACCGCCAAAAACATTCAGTACTTC. Protein sequence: CASTAKNIQYF.

By share, this clone ranks as medium-sized (0.01 to 0.1%). The gene calls are TRBV6-8 and TRBJ1-1; TRBD1 matches 7 bases. V was clipped by 7 bases and J by 4 bases; unmatched bases: 9. Germline lookup yields CDR1 MNHGY and CDR2 SAAAGT. The CDR3 loop spans 14 amino acids. The CDR3 DNA follows: TGTGCCAGCAAGTCAGGGGGGGCGGGCACTGAAGCTTTCTTT. Translating it yields CASKSGGAGTEAFF.

The rearrangement links TRBV28 to TRBJ1-1, with TRBD1 identical over 7 bases. V was clipped by 0 bases and J by 5 bases; unmatched bases: 6. This CDR3 has 15 residues. Germline values: CDR1 MDHEN, CDR2 SYDVKM. Here the CDR3 reads CASSLWRGRGTEAFF. The CDR3 bases are TGTGCCAGCAGTTTATGGAGGGGGCGCGGTACTGAAGCTTTCTTT.

This clone was found a few times. The V gene is TRBV6-8, the J gene TRBJ1-1, with a possible D match to TRBD1 (5 bases). CDR1 is MNHGY, CDR2 SAAAGT, per germline. Trimming pared 5 bases from V and 4 bases from J, leaving 17 bases between. The CDR3 contains 15 residues. Here the CDR3 reads CASSRGRTLTTEAFF. CDR3 nucleotides: TGTGCCAGCAGTCGGGGGAGGACCCTGACCACTGAAGCTTTCTTT.

By share, this clone ranks as large. The V call is TRBV9, the J call TRBJ1-4, with D maybe TRBD1 (5 bases). The V end was cut by 4 bases, the J end by 1 base, with 11 bases between. This CDR3 is 15 amino acids long. Germline values: CDR1 SGDLS, CDR2 YYNGEE. The CDR3 region has the DNA TGTGCCAGCAGCCCCCAGGGAGGAACTAATGAAAAACTGTTTTTT. It yields the protein CASSPQGGTNEKLFF.